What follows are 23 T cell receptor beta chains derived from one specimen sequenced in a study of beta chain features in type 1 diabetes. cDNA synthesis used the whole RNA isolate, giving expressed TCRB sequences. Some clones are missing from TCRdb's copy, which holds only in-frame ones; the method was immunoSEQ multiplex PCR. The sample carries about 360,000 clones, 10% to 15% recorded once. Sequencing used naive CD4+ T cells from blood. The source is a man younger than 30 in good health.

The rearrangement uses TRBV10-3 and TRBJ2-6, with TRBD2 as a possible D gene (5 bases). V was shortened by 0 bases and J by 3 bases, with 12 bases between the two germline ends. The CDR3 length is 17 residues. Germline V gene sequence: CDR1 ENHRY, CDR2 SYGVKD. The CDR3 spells CAISESLVRDGANVLTF. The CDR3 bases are TGTGCCATCAGTGAGTCGTTAGTACGGGATGGGGCCAACGTCCTGACTTTC.

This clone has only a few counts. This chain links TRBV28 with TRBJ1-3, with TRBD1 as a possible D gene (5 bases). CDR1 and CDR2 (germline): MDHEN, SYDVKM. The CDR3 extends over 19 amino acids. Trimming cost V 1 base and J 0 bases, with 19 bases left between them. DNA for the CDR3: TGTGCCAGCAGTTTATTTCCAGGTGGAAGACAGAGCTCTGGAAACACCATATATTTT. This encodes CASSLFPGGRQSSGNTIYF.

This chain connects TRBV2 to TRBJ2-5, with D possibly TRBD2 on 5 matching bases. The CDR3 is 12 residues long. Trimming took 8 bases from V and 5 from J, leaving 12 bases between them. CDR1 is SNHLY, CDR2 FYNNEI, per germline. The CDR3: CASVGVGETQYF. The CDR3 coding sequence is TGTGCCAGCGTCGGGGTAGGGGAGACCCAGTACTTC.

The DNA of the CDR3 is TGTGCCAGCAGCGGTCGACTAGCGGGAAGGTCAGATACGCAGTATTTT. Translation: CASSGRLAGRSDTQYF. J is TRBJ2-3 and V is TRBV7-2, with 11 bases that match TRBD2. The V gene end was trimmed by 5 bases and the J gene end by 4 bases; junction bases not matched to a gene: 8. From germline, CDR1 is SGHTA and CDR2 FQGNSA. The CDR3 is 16 amino acids.

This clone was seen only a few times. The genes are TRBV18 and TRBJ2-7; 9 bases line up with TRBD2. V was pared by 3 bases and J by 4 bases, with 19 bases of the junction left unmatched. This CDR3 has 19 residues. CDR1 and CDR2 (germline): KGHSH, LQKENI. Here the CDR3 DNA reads TGTGCCAGCTCACCGGCCCGTAAGGTACTAGCGGGCAACGCTTACGAGCAGTACTTC. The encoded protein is CASSPARKVLAGNAYEQYF. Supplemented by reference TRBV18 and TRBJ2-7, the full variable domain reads NAGVMQNPRHLVRRRGQEARLRCSPMKGHSHVYWYRQLPEEGLKFMVYLQKENIIDESGMPKERFSAEFPKEGPSILRIQQVVRGDSAAYFCASSPARKVLAGNAYEQYFGPGTRLTVT.

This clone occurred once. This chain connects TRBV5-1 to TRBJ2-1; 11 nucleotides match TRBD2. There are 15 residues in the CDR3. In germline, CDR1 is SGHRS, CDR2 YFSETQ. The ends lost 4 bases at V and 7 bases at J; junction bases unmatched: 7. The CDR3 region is CASSDTSGRANEQFF. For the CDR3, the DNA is TGCGCCAGCAGCGACACTAGCGGGAGAGCAAATGAGCAGTTCTTC.

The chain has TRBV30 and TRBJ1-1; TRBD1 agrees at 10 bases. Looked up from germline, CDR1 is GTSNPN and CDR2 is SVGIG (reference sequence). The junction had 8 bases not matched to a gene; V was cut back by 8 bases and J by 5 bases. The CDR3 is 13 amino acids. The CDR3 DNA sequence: TGTGCCCGGCTAAGGACAGGGGGTACTGAAGCTTTCTTT. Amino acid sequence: CARLRTGGTEAFF. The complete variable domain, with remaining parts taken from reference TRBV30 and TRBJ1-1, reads SQTIHQWPATLVQPVGSPLSLECTVEGTSNPNLYWYRQAAGRGLQLLFYSVGIGQISSEVPQNLSASRPQDRQFILSSKKLLLSDSGFYLCARLRTGGTEAFFGQGTRLTVV.

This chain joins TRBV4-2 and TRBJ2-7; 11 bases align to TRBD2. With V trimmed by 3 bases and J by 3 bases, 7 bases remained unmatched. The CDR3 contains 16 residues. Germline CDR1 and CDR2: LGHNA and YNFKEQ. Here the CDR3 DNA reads TGTGCCAGCAGCCATTTACTAGCGGGGGTGGACTACGAGCAGTACTTC. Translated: CASSHLLAGVDYEQYF.

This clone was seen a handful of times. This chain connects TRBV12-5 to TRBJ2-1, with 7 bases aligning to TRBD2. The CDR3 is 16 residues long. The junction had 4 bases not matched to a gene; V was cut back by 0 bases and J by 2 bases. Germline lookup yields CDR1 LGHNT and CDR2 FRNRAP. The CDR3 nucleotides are TGTGCTAGTGGTTTGGTACTGCGGGGGACCTACAATGAGCAGTTCTTC. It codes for CASGLVLRGTYNEQFF.

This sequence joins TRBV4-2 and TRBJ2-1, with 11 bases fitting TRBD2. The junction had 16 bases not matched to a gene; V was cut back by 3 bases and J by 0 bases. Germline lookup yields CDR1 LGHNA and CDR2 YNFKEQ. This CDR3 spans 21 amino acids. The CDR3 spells CASSHHPPGLAEISSYNEQFF. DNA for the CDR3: TGTGCCAGCAGCCATCACCCGCCGGGACTAGCGGAAATTAGCTCCTACAATGAGCAGTTCTTC.

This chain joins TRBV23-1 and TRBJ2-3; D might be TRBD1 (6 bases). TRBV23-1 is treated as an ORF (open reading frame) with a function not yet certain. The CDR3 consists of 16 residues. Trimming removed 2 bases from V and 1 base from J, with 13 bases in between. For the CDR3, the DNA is TGCGCCAGCAGTCAAGTGGGGGCCCCGTGCACAGATACGCAGTATTTT. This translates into CASSQVGAPCTDTQYF.

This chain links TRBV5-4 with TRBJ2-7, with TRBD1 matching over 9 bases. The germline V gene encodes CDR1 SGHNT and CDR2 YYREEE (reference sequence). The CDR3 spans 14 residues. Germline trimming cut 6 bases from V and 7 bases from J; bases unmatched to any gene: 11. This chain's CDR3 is CASTRRDRVSEQYF. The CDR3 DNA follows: TGTGCCAGCACCCGAAGGGACAGGGTGAGTGAGCAGTACTTC. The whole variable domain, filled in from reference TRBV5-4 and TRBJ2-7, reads ETGVTQSPTHLIKTRGQQVTLRCSSQSGHNTVSWYQQALGQGPQFIFQYYREEENGRGNFPPRFSGLQFPNYSSELNVNALELDDSALYLCASTRRDRVSEQYFGPGTRLTVT.

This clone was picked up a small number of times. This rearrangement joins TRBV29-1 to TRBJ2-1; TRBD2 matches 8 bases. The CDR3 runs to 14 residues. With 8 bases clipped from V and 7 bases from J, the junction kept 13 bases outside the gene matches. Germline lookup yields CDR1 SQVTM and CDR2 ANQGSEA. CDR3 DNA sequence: TGCAGCCCCGGGGGGGCAGTGAGAGTAAATGAGCAGTTCTTC. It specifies CSPGGAVRVNEQFF.

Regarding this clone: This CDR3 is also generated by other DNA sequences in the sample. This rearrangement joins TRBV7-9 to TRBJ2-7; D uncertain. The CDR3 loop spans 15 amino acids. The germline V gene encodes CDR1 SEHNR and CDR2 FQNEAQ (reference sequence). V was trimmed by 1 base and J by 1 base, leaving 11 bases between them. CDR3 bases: TGTGCCAGCAGCTTAGATGGTCTGCGATCCTACGAGCAGTACTTC. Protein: CASSLDGLRSYEQYF.

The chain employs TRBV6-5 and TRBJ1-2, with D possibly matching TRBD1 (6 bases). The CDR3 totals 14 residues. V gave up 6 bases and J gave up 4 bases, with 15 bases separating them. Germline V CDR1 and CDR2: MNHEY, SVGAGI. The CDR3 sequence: CASRPPGGPYGYTF. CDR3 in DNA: TGTGCCAGCAGACCCCCCGGGGGGCCCTATGGCTACACCTTC.

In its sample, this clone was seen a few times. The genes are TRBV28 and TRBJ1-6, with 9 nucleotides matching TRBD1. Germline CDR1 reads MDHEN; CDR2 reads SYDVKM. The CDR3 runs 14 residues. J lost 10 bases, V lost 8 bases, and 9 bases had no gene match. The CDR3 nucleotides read TGTGCCAGCTGTGTCGACAGGGGGGGATCACCCCTCCACTTT. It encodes CASCVDRGGSPLHF.

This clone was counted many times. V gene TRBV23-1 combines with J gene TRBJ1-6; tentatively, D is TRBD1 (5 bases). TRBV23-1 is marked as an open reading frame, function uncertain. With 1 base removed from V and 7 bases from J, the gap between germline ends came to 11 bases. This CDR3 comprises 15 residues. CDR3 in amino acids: CASSQYGGLNSPLHF. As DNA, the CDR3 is TGCGCCAGCAGTCAATATGGGGGGTTGAATTCACCCCTCCACTTT.

The CDR3 bases are TGTGCCAGCAGCCCCACCGCTCCGAGTACCGGGGAGCTGTTTTTT. Its translation: CASSPTAPSTGELFF. The chain is built from TRBV7-2 and TRBJ2-2; no clear D gene. V was shortened by 5 bases and J by 5 bases, with 15 bases between the two germline ends. The germline gives CDR1 SGHTA, CDR2 FQGNSA. The CDR3 is made up of 15 amino acids.

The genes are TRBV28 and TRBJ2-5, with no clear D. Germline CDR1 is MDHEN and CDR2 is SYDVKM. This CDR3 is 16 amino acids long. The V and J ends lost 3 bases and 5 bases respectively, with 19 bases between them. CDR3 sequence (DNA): TGTGCCAGCAGTTTTATCGCTAACAGTGGCCGGGAGACCCAGTACTTC. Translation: CASSFIANSGRETQYF.

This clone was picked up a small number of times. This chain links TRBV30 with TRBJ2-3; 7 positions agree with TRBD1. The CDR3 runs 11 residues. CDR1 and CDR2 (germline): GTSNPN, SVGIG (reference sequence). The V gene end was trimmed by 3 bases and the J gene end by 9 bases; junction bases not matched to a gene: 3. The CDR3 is CAWRTQGTQYF. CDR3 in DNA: TGTGCCTGGAGAACACAGGGGACGCAGTATTTT.

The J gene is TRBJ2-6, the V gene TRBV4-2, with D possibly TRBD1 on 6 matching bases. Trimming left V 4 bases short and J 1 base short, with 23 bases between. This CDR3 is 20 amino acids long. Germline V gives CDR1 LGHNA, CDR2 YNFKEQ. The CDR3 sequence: CASSLESPTQGRSGANVLTF. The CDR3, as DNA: TGTGCCAGCAGCCTAGAGAGCCCCACACAGGGTAGGTCTGGGGCCAACGTCCTGACTTTC.

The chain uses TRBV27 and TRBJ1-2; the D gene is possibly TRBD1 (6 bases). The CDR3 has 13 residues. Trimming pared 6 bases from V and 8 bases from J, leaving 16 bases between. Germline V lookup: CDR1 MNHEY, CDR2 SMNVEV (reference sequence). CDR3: CASSSSDRWGYTF. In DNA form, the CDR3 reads TGTGCCAGCAGCTCCTCCGACAGGTGGGGCTACACCTTC.

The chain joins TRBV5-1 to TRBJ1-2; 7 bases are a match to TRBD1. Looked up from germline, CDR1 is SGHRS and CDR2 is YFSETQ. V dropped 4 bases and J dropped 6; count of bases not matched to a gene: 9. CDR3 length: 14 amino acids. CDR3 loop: CASSPQQGLDGYTF. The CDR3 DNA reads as TGCGCCAGCAGCCCACAACAGGGGTTGGATGGCTACACCTTC.